The 4 T cell receptor beta chains reported below all come from one sample, sequenced in a study of beta chain features in type 1 diabetes. Expressed TCRB transcripts were sequenced because the isolated RNA had all been reverse transcribed beforehand. Assay used: immunoSEQ multiplex PCR; TCRdb lists only in-frame clones, some missing. The repertoire has hundreds of thousands of clones, 12% to 15% of them found once; the top ten carry around 0.026%. Sample: naive CD4+ T cells from blood. These receptors came from a woman aged 40 to 50 in good health.

This clone appeared a few times. The chain employs TRBV6-1 and TRBJ2-1; weak D call: TRBD2 (6 bases). CDR3 length: 17 residues. Germline CDR1 and CDR2: MNHNS and SASEGT. V lost 1 base to trimming and J lost 0 bases, with 13 bases between them. CDR3 nucleotides: TGTGCCAGCAGTGAAGATCCGGGACTGAGCTCCTACAATGAGCAGTTCTTC. Protein: CASSEDPGLSSYNEQFF.

In this sample, this clone turned up a few times. This rearrangement joins TRBV9 to TRBJ2-1; TRBD2 matches 10 bases. The CDR3 extends over 16 amino acids. Germline CDR1 reads SGDLS; CDR2 reads YYNGEE. V gave up 3 bases and J gave up 9 bases; unmatched junction bases: 12. CDR3 coding DNA: TGTGCCAGCAGCGAGTTCGGGACTAGCGTCCAAGTTGAGCAGTTCTTC. Encoded protein: CASSEFGTSVQVEQFF.

The chain recombines TRBV5-1 with TRBJ1-2; D is perhaps TRBD1 (6 bases). V dropped 4 bases and J dropped 2 bases, with 18 bases sitting between them. The CDR3 is made up of 16 amino acids. Germline assignment: CDR1 SGHRS and CDR2 YFSETQ. The CDR3 region is CASSRTRTEGNYGYTF. As DNA, the CDR3 is TGCGCCAGCAGCCGGACACGGACAGAGGGAAACTATGGCTACACCTTC.

The V gene is TRBV6-6, the J gene TRBJ1-5; tentatively, D is TRBD1 (5 bases). This CDR3 is built from 15 residues. CDR1 and CDR2 from the germline V gene are MNHNY and SVGAGI (reference sequence). Between the trimmed V and J ends, which lost 2 bases and 1 base, there was a span of 9 bases. In DNA form, the CDR3 reads TGTGCCAGCAGTTACCCTCAGGGAAGCAATCAGCCCCAGCATTTT. Amino acids: CASSYPQGSNQPQHF.